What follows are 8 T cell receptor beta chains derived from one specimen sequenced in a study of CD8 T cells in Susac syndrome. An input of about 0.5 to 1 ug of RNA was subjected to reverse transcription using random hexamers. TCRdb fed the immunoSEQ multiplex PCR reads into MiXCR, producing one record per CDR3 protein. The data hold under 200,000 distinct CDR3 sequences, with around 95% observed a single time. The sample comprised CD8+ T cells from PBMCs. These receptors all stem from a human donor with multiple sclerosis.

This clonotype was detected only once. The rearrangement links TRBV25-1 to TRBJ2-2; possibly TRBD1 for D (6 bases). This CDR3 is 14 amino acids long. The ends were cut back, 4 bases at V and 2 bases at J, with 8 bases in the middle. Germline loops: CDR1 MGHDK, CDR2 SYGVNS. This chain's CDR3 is CASSAGQNTGELFF. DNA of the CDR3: TGTGCCAGCAGTGCGGGACAAAACACCGGGGAGCTGTTTTTT.

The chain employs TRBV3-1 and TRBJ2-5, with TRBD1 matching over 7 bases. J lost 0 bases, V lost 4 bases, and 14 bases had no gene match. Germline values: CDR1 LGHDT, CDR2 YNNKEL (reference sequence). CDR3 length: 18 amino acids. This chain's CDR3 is CASSPGMGQISYQETQYF. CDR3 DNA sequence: TGTGCCAGCAGCCCAGGTATGGGACAGATTTCGTACCAAGAGACCCAGTACTTC.

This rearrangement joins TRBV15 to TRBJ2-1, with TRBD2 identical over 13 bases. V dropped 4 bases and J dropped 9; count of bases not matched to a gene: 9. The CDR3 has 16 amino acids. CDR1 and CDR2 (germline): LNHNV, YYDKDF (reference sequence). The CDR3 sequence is CATSTKLAGGLSEQFF. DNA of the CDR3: TGTGCCACCAGCACAAAACTAGCGGGAGGGCTTAGTGAGCAGTTCTTC.

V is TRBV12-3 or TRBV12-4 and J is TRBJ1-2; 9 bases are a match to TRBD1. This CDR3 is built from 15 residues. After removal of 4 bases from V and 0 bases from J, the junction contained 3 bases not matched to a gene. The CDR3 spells CASSSRQGANYGYTF. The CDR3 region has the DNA TGTGCCAGCAGTTCAAGACAGGGGGCTAACTATGGCTACACCTTC.

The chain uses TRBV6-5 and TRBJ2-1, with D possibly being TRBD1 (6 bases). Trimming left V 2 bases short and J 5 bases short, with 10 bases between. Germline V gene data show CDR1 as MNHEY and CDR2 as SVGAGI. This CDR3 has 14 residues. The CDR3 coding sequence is TGTGCCAGCAGTTACCGGGACACCAACAATGAGCAGTTCTTC. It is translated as CASSYRDTNNEQFF.

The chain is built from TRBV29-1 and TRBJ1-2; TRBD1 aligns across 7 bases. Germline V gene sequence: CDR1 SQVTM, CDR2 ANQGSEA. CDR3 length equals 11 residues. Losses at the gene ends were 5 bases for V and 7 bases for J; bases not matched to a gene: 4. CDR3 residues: CSVHDRVGYTF. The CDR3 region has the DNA TGCAGCGTTCACGACAGGGTTGGCTACACCTTC.

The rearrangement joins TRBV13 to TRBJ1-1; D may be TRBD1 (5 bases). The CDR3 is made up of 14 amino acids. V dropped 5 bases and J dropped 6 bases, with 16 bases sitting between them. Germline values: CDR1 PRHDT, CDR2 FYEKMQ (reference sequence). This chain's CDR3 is CASSPTGGLAEAFF. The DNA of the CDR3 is TGTGCCAGCAGCCCCACGGGGGGTCTCGCTGAAGCTTTCTTT.

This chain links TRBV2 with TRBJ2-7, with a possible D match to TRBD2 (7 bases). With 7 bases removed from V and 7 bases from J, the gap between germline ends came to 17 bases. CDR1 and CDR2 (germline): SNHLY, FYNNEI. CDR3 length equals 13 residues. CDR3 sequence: CASTRGGLNEQYF. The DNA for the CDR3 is TGTGCCAGCACTCGCGGGGGCCTGAATGAGCAGTACTTC.